Listed here is a single T cell receptor (beta chain). Antigen specificity is unknown. This specimen belongs to a study of cytomegalovirus exposure and HLA in healthy donors. Study outcomes and limitations: Most CMV-associated TCR beta chains were later found to appear HLA-restricted. One later analysis reportedly identified an Asian-associated ancestry cluster that showed fewer N-insertions than the approximately 600-donor mean.

Primers: 60 Vbeta forward and 13 Jbeta reverse. Some clones are missing from TCRdb's copy, which holds only in-frame ones; the method was immunoSEQ multiplex PCR. The sample carries 40,000 to 55,000 clones, around 69% recorded once. Sequencing was done on a sample of PBMCs. The receptor's source is a woman under 40 in good health and CMV-seronegative.

CDR3 protein: CASSEAGGPGEQFF. The CDR3 DNA reads as TGTGCCAGCAGTGAGGCGGGAGGGCCGGGAGAGCAGTTCTTC. The genes are TRBV6-4 and TRBJ2-1, with 9 bases that match TRBD2. CDR1 and CDR2 (germline): MRHNA, SNTAGT. Trimming removed 3 bases from V and 10 bases from J; junction bases left unmatched: 7. This CDR3 has 14 amino acids.